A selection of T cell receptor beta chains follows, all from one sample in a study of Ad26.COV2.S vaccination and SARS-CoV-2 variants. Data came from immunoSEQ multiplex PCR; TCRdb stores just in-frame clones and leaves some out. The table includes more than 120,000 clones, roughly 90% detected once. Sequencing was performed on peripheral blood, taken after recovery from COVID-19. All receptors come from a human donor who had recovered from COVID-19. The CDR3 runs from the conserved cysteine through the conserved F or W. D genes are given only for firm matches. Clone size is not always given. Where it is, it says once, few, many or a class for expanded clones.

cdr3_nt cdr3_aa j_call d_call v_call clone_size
TGCAGCGTTGAGGGGAACTATGGCTACACCTTC CSVEGNYGYTF TRBJ1-2 - TRBV29-1 -
TGTGCCAGCAGCAGCGATCAGGGACTCTACGAGCAGTACTTC CASSSDQGLYEQYF TRBJ2-7 - TRBV5-6 -
TGTGCCAGCTCACCACCTAGCGGGGGTTACAATGAGCAGTTCTTC CASSPPSGGYNEQFF TRBJ2-1 TRBD2 TRBV18 -
TGTGCCAGCTCAGTAGATCGGGGGAACACTGAAGCTTTCTTT CASSVDRGNTEAFF TRBJ1-1 - TRBV18 -
TGTGCCAGTACCCAAACCCGGACGGCGGGGAACACTGAAGCTTTCTTT CASTQTRTAGNTEAFF TRBJ1-1 - TRBV19 -
TGTGCCAGCAGTTCAGGAGGGACTAGTAAAGAGACCCAGTACTTC CASSSGGTSKETQYF TRBJ2-5 TRBD2 TRBV28 -
TGTGCCAGCAGTTTGAAACTCGTGTACGGGGACTATGGCTACACCTTC CASSLKLVYGDYGYTF TRBJ1-2 - TRBV28 -
TGTGCCAGCAGCCAAGACAAGAATTATTTGGAGACCCAGTACTTC CASSQDKNYLETQYF TRBJ2-5 - TRBV14 -
TGCGCCAGCAGCTTGGGGACAGGGAGCTATGGCTACACCTTC CASSLGTGSYGYTF TRBJ1-2 TRBD1 TRBV5-1 -
TGTGCCAGTAGTATACCAGGGTATGGAAACACCATATATTTT CASSIPGYGNTIYF TRBJ1-3 - TRBV19 -
TGTGCCAGCAGTCAATTCCCGAACCCCGGGACAGGGGATCAGCCCCAGCATTTT CASSQFPNPGTGDQPQHF TRBJ1-5 TRBD1 TRBV6-6 few
TGTGCCAGCAGTCTACGGGACAGACCGAATTCACCCCTCCACTTT CASSLRDRPNSPLHF TRBJ1-6 TRBD1 TRBV6-2/TRBV6-3 -
TGTGCCAGCAGCCATCCCTCGGAGAATTCACCCCTCCACTTT CASSHPSENSPLHF TRBJ1-6 - TRBV11-2 -
TGTGCCAGCAGTCCCCCCGGGGTTTCGAATAGCAATCAGCCCCAGCATTTT CASSPPGVSNSNQPQHF TRBJ1-5 - TRBV28 once
TGTGCCAGCAGTTTCCCCTCCTTCAATCAGCCCCAGCATTTT CASSFPSFNQPQHF TRBJ1-5 - TRBV28 few
TGCAGCGTTGAAGTAGGTGGTCGCGCAACCGGGGAGCTGTTTTTT CSVEVGGRATGELFF TRBJ2-2 - TRBV29-1 few
TGTGCCAGCAGTCGCGACAAAGGGGCAGATACGCAGTATTTT CASSRDKGADTQYF TRBJ2-3 - TRBV5-4 -
TGTGCCAGCAGGGGGCCGGGCTACGAGCAGTACTTC CASRGPGYEQYF TRBJ2-7 TRBD1 TRBV19 -
TGTGCCATCGGAGAGAACACCGGGGAGCTGTTTTTT CAIGENTGELFF TRBJ2-2 - TRBV6-5 -
TGTGCCAGCAGTTACGACTGGAACACTGAAGCTTTCTTT CASSYDWNTEAFF TRBJ1-1 - TRBV6-5 -